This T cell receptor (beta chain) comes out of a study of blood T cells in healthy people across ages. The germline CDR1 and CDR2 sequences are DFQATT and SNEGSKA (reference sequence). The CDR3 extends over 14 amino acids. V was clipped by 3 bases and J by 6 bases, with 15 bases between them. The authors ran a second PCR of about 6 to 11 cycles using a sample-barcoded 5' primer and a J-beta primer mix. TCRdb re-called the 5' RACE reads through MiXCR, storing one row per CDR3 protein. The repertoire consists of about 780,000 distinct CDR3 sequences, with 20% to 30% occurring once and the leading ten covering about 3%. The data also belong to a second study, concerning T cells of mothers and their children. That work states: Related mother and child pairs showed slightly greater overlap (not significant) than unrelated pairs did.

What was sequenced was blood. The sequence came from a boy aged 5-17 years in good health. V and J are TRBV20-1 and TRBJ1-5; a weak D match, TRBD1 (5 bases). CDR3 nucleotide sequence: TGCAGTGCTAGCTCCCTGGGGGAGGTTCAGCCCCAGCATTTT. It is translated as CSASSLGEVQPQHF.